One sample yielded the 10 T cell receptor beta chains listed below, sequenced in a study of OX40 agonist ivuxolimab in advanced cancers. The table came from immunoSEQ multiplex PCR; TCRdb's copy has only in-frame clones and leaves some out. The sample includes approximately 44,000 clones, 75% to 90% of them seen just once. The input for sequencing was CD4+ or CD8+ T cells sorted from blood, taken in a trial of the OX40 agonist ivuxolimab. These receptors were taken from an adult with an advanced solid tumor such as melanoma, head and neck, liver or kidney cancer.

The CDR3 protein is CASSAPGGGRYTQYF. CDR3 DNA: TGTGCCAGTAGTGCCCCAGGCGGGGGGCGGTATACGCAGTATTTT. The gene calls are TRBV19 and TRBJ2-3; 8 nucleotides match TRBD2. After removal of 5 bases from V and 7 bases from J, the junction contained 11 bases not matched to a gene. This CDR3 spans 15 amino acids. Germline CDR1 LNHDA, CDR2 SQIVND (reference sequence). Combining the CDR3 with reference TRBV19 and TRBJ2-3 gives the whole variable domain DGGITQSPKYLFRKEGQNVTLSCEQNLNHDAMYWYRQDPGQGLRLIYYSQIVNDFQKGDIAEGYSVSREKKESFPLTVTSAQKNPTAFYLCASSAPGGGRYTQYFGPGTRLTVL.

The chain employs TRBV5-1 and TRBJ2-3; TRBD2 is a possible D gene (6 bases). Germline values: CDR1 SGHRS, CDR2 YFSETQ. The CDR3 spans 17 residues. The V end was cut by 2 bases, the J end by 3 bases, with 19 bases between. The CDR3 coding sequence is TGCGCCAGCAGCTTACAAGGAGGGCCAAAGGGGACAGATACGCAGTATTTT. This encodes CASSLQGGPKGTDTQYF.

This rearrangement joins TRBV4-1 to TRBJ2-7; D gene ambiguous. Trimming stripped 3 bases from V and 2 bases from J, with 14 bases between. This CDR3 region has 15 residues. Looked up from germline, CDR1 is MGHRA and CDR2 is YSYEKL. CDR3 loop: CASSQGNNPPYEQYF. The CDR3, as DNA: TGCGCCAGCAGCCAGGGAAACAACCCCCCCTACGAGCAGTACTTC.

J is TRBJ1-2 and V is TRBV28; tentatively, D is TRBD1 (5 bases). Trimming took 8 bases from V and 0 from J, leaving 7 bases between them. The CDR3 sequence is 12 residues long. In germline, CDR1 is MDHEN, CDR2 SYDVKM. Here the CDR3 DNA reads TGTGCCAGCGGGGCAACTAACTATGGCTACACCTTC. Translation gives CASGATNYGYTF.

The chain recombines TRBV4-2 with TRBJ2-7, with D perhaps being TRBD1 or TRBD2 (5 bases each). The CDR3 has 14 amino acids. V dropped 4 bases and J dropped 6 bases, with 16 bases sitting between them. The V gene's germline CDR1 is LGHNA and CDR2 YNFKEQ. The CDR3 sequence: CASSRTGTGGEQYF. Here the CDR3 DNA reads TGTGCCAGCAGCCGAACCGGGACCGGTGGCGAGCAGTACTTC.

V usage is TRBV28 and J usage is TRBJ1-2; weak D call: TRBD1 (5 bases). Trimming took 5 bases from V and 5 from J, leaving 18 bases between them. Germline V gene data show CDR1 as MDHEN and CDR2 as SYDVKM. The CDR3 spans 15 residues. The chain's CDR3 is CASSRGSKGRYGYTF. The CDR3 bases are TGTGCCAGCAGTAGGGGAAGTAAAGGTCGTTATGGCTACACCTTC.

This sequence joins TRBV10-3 and TRBJ1-6; D is ambiguous. This CDR3 is 14 amino acids long. Per germline, CDR1 ENHRY and CDR2 SYGVKD. The V end lost 7 bases, the J end lost 9 bases, and 16 bases lay between the germline ends. CDR3 sequence (DNA): TGTGCCATCAAGGTCCCGGCAGGCGGTTCACCCCTCCACTTT. Its protein product is CAIKVPAGGSPLHF.

This clone has a handful of counts. The chain couples TRBV7-9 to TRBJ1-1; D remains unclear. The CDR3 contains 12 residues. Germline V gene data show CDR1 as SEHNR and CDR2 as FQNEAQ (reference sequence). Deletions cut 0 bases from V and 11 bases from J, with 10 bases between. This CDR3 is CASSLAEREAFF. The DNA of the CDR3 is TGTGCCAGCAGCTTAGCCGAAAGGGAGGCTTTCTTT.

The gene calls are TRBV28 and TRBJ2-7, with D perhaps TRBD1 or TRBD2 (5 bases each). The CDR3 contains 15 residues. V lost 6 bases to trimming and J lost 0 bases, with 15 bases between them. The germline V gene encodes CDR1 MDHEN and CDR2 SYDVKM. DNA for the CDR3: TGTGCCAGCAGCAGAACCGGGACGGTCTCCTACGAGCAGTACTTC. Encoded protein: CASSRTGTVSYEQYF. Combining the CDR3 with reference TRBV28 and TRBJ2-7 gives the whole variable domain DVKVTQSSRYLVKRTGEKVFLECVQDMDHENMFWYRQDPGLGLRLIYFSYDVKMKEKGDIPEGYSVSREKKERFSLILESASTNQTSMYLCASSRTGTVSYEQYFGPGTRLTVT.

J is TRBJ2-1 and V is TRBV9, with D tentatively TRBD2 (6 bases). Trimming shortened V by 4 bases and J by 7 bases, and 18 bases separated the two germline ends. The CDR3 runs 15 residues. Germline CDR1 is SGDLS and CDR2 is YYNGEE. The CDR3 loop reads CASSSRDFRGNEQFF. The CDR3 region has the DNA TGTGCCAGCAGCTCCCGGGACTTTAGAGGTAATGAGCAGTTCTTC.